The following is a TCR beta chain sequence with its context. In the authors' methods: Scientists estimated how many nucleated cells there were by amplifying reference gene primers. The repertoire was sequenced with immunoSEQ multiplex PCR; TCRdb's copy has only in-frame clones and lacks some. V and J calls and clone size follow that table, whereas D and trimming were derived from the DNA. The profile shows about 140,000 clones, 80% of them singletons. The CDR3 consists of 14 residues. Trimming stripped 2 bases from V and 7 bases from J, with 12 bases between. These data are taken from a study of blood T cell repertoires in COVID-19. Study overall: Donors in the United States, Italy and Spain gave samples during acute or convalescent COVID-19. T cells, B-cell-depleted T cells, or PBMCs supplied cDNA or gDNA.

This rearrangement joins TRBV5-3 to TRBJ2-2; D call uncertain. TRBV5-3 is an open reading frame whose function is uncertain. Sequenced: peripheral blood. The TCR sequence derives from a man aged 70 or older who had recovered from COVID-19. The CDR3 loop reads CARSFRRGGGELFF. In nucleotides, the CDR3 is TGTGCCAGAAGCTTTCGGAGAGGCGGCGGGGAGCTGTTTTTT.